A selection of T cell receptor beta chains follows, all from one sample in a study of blood T cell repertoires in COVID-19. Libraries were prepared by immunoSEQ multiplex PCR; TCRdb keeps only in-frame clonotypes and omits some of them. The sample lists 250,000 to 350,000 clones, 70% to 90% seen once, with approximately 3% in the top ten. Sequenced: peripheral blood. These receptor sequences come from a woman aged 30 to 39 with active or convalescent COVID-19. CDR3s include the opening cysteine and the closing phenylalanine or tryptophan. The order of the fields is J gene, V gene, CDR3 length, CDR3 protein.

TRBJ1-6 | TRBV5-6 | 13 | CASSPDGDSPLHF
TRBJ1-2 | TRBV5-4 | 12 | CASSLNGFGYTF
TRBJ1-1 | TRBV9 | 14 | CASSWAGEHSEAFF
TRBJ2-7 | TRBV9 | 14 | CASSAADRRVEQYF
TRBJ2-5 | TRBV7-2 | 14 | CASSLRRGSETQYF
TRBJ1-5 | TRBV30 | 13 | CAWSDSSNQPQHF
TRBJ1-1 | TRBV9 | 12 | CASSFRQTEAFF
TRBJ2-3 | TRBV29-1 | 11 | CSVAPGTDQYF
TRBJ2-2 | TRBV14 | 14 | CASSLNLRTGELFF
TRBJ2-3 | TRBV7-2 | 15 | CASSLGTVSTDTQYF
TRBJ1-6 | TRBV5-1 | 16 | CASSLVTGPPNSPLHF
TRBJ2-7 | TRBV7-6 | 17 | CASSLRAPGQGDYEQYF
TRBJ1-5 | TRBV7-2 | 14 | CASSLRDTGQPQHF
TRBJ2-3 | TRBV24-1 | 14 | CATSDPARTDTQYF
TRBJ2-5 | TRBV4-3 | 13 | CASSQVARETQYF
TRBJ2-1 | TRBV30 | 16 | CAWSGIAGALGNEQFF
TRBJ1-2 | TRBV21-1 | 15 | CASMGQGLPSYGYTF
TRBJ1-6 | TRBV11-2 | 15 | CASSPFQGENSPLHF
TRBJ2-4 | TRBV18 | 16 | CASSTSTGLAKNIQYF
TRBJ1-2 | TRBV27 | 16 | CASSTRQGGVVYGYTF
TRBJ1-5 | TRBV18 | 14 | CASSPGQEHQPQHF
TRBJ1-1 | TRBV18 | 14 | CASSPFSGGTEAFF
TRBJ1-6 | TRBV28 | 15 | CASSITGQGPSPLHF
TRBJ1-4 | TRBV10-3 | 15 | CAISGRNTGTGGLFF
TRBJ1-6 | TRBV28 | 15 | CASSGRGFGNSPLHF
TRBJ2-2 | TRBV5-4 | 16 | CASSLGRGAKAGELFF
TRBJ2-3 | TRBV6-1 | 12 | CASSDTQDTQYF